These 20 T cell receptor beta chains share one sample of origin, sequenced in a study of T cells in Graves' hyperthyroidism and ophthalmopathy. Template material for amplifying TCR beta CDR3 regions consisted of RNA transcripts. A set of HTBI primers served as the primers for a first-round RT-PCR of the TCR CDR3. TCRdb recomputed calls from the multiplex PCR reads with MiXCR, one row per CDR3 protein. The sample shows about 640,000 distinct CDR3 sequences, about a fifth of them seen only once. Sequenced input: blood. The receptors were sampled from a man aged 25-45 years with Graves' ophthalmopathy.

The table lists this clonotype with a few counts. V usage is TRBV12-3 or TRBV12-4 and J usage is TRBJ2-5; D remains ambiguous. Trimming stripped 0 bases from V and 7 bases from J, with 18 bases between. The CDR3 spans 16 residues. CDR3 bases: TGTGCCAGCAGTTTAGCCTCCTACCTCCAGAGAGGGACCCAGTACTTC. As protein: CASSLASYLQRGTQYF.

This clonotype appeared a few times. The chain uses TRBV29-1 and TRBJ1-2, with D maybe TRBD1 (6 bases). Germline V gene sequence: CDR1 SQVTM, CDR2 ANQGSEA. V lost 4 bases and J 3 bases, leaving 6 bases between the germline ends. The CDR3 sequence is 11 residues long. The CDR3: CSVGGHYGYTF. As DNA, the CDR3 is TGCAGCGTTGGGGGGCACTATGGCTACACCTTC.

The chain links TRBV28 to TRBJ1-4, with D unclear. Germline V lookup: CDR1 MDHEN, CDR2 SYDVKM. There are 15 residues in the CDR3. V was pared by 4 bases and J by 8 bases, with 17 bases between. The CDR3 DNA reads as TGTGCCAGCAGTTCAGCGATTACAATTGGGGAAAAACTGTTTTTT. This codes for CASSSAITIGEKLFF.

This clonotype was counted ten times or more. CDR3 amino acids: CASGALRDRDQPQHF. DNA of the CDR3: TGTGCCAGCGGAGCCCTGCGGGACAGGGACCAGCCCCAGCATTTT. The chain couples TRBV2 to TRBJ1-5; TRBD1 agrees at 9 bases. Germline CDR1 and CDR2: SNHLY and FYNNEI. With 8 bases clipped from V and 7 bases from J, the junction kept 12 bases outside the gene matches. This CDR3 is built from 15 residues. The full variable domain, with the rest looked up from reference TRBV2 and TRBJ1-5, is EPEVTQTPSHQVTQMGQEVILRCVPISNHLYFYWYRQILGQKVEFLVSFYNNEISEKSEIFDDQFSVERPDGSNFTLKIRSTKLEDSAMYFCASGALRDRDQPQHFGDGTRLSIL.

In this sample, this clonotype turned up a few times. The rearrangement joins TRBV28 to TRBJ1-2; D is perhaps TRBD1 (5 bases). Trimming shortened V by 3 bases and J by 7 bases, and 12 bases separated the two germline ends. This CDR3 comprises 13 residues. Germline V CDR1 and CDR2: MDHEN, SYDVKM. The CDR3 spells CASSFGTVRGYTF. CDR3 coding DNA: TGTGCCAGCAGTTTTGGGACCGTCCGTGGCTACACCTTC.

This clonotype was seen repeatedly, ten times or more. The V call is TRBV12-3 or TRBV12-4, the J call TRBJ1-2; D gene uncertain. This CDR3 comprises 13 residues. V was shortened by 6 bases and J by 5 bases, with 13 bases between the two germline ends. CDR3 residues: CASSPGRTYGYTF. CDR3 nucleotide sequence: TGTGCCAGCAGCCCGGGTCGAACATATGGCTACACCTTC.

This CDR3 is CASSLARENTQYF. CDR3 nucleotide sequence: TGCGCCAGCAGCTTGGCCAGGGAGAATACGCAGTATTTT. The chain employs TRBV5-1 and TRBJ2-3; D may be TRBD1 or TRBD2 (5 bases each). The V end lost 0 bases, the J end lost 7 bases, and 9 bases lay between the germline ends. The V gene's germline CDR1 is SGHRS and CDR2 YFSETQ. This CDR3 is built from 13 residues. Full variable domain (remainder filled in from reference TRBV5-1 and TRBJ2-3): KAGVTQTPRYLIKTRGQQVTLSCSPISGHRSVSWYQQTPGQGLQFLFEYFSETQRNKGNFPGRFSGRQFSNSRSEMNVSTLELGDSALYLCASSLARENTQYFGPGTRLTVL.

In its sample, this clonotype was seen many times. V and J are TRBV12-3 or TRBV12-4 and TRBJ2-3; possibly TRBD2 for D (6 bases). The germline V and J ends were trimmed by 3 bases and 2 bases, with 15 bases remaining between them. The CDR3 runs to 16 residues. The CDR3 reads CASSFGGLPSTDTQYF. Here the CDR3 DNA reads TGTGCCAGCAGTTTCGGGGGACTCCCTTCCACAGATACGCAGTATTTT.

There are many counts of this clonotype. The V call is TRBV20-1, the J call TRBJ1-1; D is undetermined. Germline V CDR1 and CDR2: DFQATT, SNEGSKA (reference sequence). Trimming took off 0 bases at V and 4 bases at J, with 12 bases between the two ends. There are 14 residues in the CDR3. The CDR3 DNA reads as TGCAGTGCTAGAGATACGCGGGTTGGCACTGAAGCTTTCTTT. It translates to CSARDTRVGTEAFF.

This chain joins TRBV6-1 and TRBJ1-6; D might be TRBD1 (6 bases). The CDR3 consists of 20 residues. Germline V lookup: CDR1 MNHNS, CDR2 SASEGT. Deletions cut 5 bases from V and 6 bases from J, with 29 bases between. The CDR3 reads CASSQEGDRRFEMGNSPLHF. CDR3 nucleotides: TGTGCCAGCAGTCAAGAGGGAGACAGGCGTTTTGAAATGGGTAATTCACCCCTCCACTTT.

This clonotype was detected only a few times. The gene calls are TRBV9 and TRBJ2-1; 7 bases are shared with TRBD2. CDR3 size: 15 residues. Per the germline V gene, CDR1 is SGDLS and CDR2 is YYNGEE. V lost 0 bases and J lost 7; bases outside the gene matches: 7. DNA of the CDR3: TGTGCCAGCAGCGTAGTCGCGGGAGTGGAAAATGAGCAGTTCTTC. Residues: CASSVVAGVENEQFF.

This clonotype came up many times. V and J are TRBV11-2 and TRBJ2-1; a possible D gene is TRBD2 (5 bases). V was clipped by 1 base and J by 0 bases, with 7 bases between them. This CDR3 comprises 15 residues. The germline V gene has CDR1 SGHAT and CDR2 FQNNGV. Written as DNA, the CDR3 is TGTGCCAGCAGCTTAGGAGACTACTCCTACAATGAGCAGTTCTTC. Its protein is CASSLGDYSYNEQFF.

This clonotype was recorded once. At one boundary the junction diverges from the germline segment, which might be a read error. The chain carries TRBV7-3 and TRBJ2-5; D perhaps matches TRBD2 (7 bases). The V gene's germline CDR1 is SGHTA and CDR2 FQGTGA. The CDR3 covers 13 residues. The CDR3 DNA follows: TGTGCCAGCAGCAGGGGGGGGGAAGAGACCCAGTGCTTC. The encoded protein is CASSRGGEETQCF.

At least ten counts were recorded for this clonotype. V usage is TRBV5-1 and J usage is TRBJ2-3; 7 nucleotides align to TRBD2. V dropped 2 bases and J dropped 2; count of bases not matched to a gene: 5. Germline-derived CDR1 and CDR2 are SGHRS and YFSETQ. The CDR3 covers 15 residues. CDR3 in DNA: TGCGCCAGCAGCTTTCGAACTAGCGCCACAGATACGCAGTATTTT. The encoded protein is CASSFRTSATDTQYF. The entire variable domain, with the rest obtained from reference TRBV5-1 and TRBJ2-3, is as follows: KAGVTQTPRYLIKTRGQQVTLSCSPISGHRSVSWYQQTPGQGLQFLFEYFSETQRNKGNFPGRFSGRQFSNSRSEMNVSTLELGDSALYLCASSFRTSATDTQYFGPGTRLTVL.

This clonotype was seen only a few times. The rearrangement links TRBV15 to TRBJ1-5; D possibly corresponds to TRBD1 (5 bases). V lost 4 bases and J 2 bases, leaving 21 bases between the germline ends. In germline, CDR1 is LNHNV, CDR2 YYDKDF (reference sequence). The CDR3 is 18 residues long. CDR3 amino acids: CATSIAPVGLGGNQPQHF. DNA of the CDR3: TGTGCCACCAGCATAGCCCCCGTTGGTTTAGGGGGCAATCAGCCCCAGCATTTT. The full variable domain, its missing parts supplied by reference TRBV15 and TRBJ1-5, is DAMVIQNPRYQVTQFGKPVTLSCSQTLNHNVMYWYQQKSSQAPKLLFHYYDKDFNNEADTPDNFQSRRPNTSFCFLDIRSPGLGDTAMYLCATSIAPVGLGGNQPQHFGDGTRLSIL.

The CDR3 loop reads CSVLAGGPYNEQFF. The CDR3 region has the DNA TGCAGCGTCTTAGCGGGAGGGCCCTACAATGAGCAGTTCTTC. V usage is TRBV29-1 and J usage is TRBJ2-1, with 11 bases that match TRBD2. J gave up 2 bases and V 6 bases, and 3 bases lay outside the gene matches. CDR1 SQVTM and CDR2 ANQGSEA come from the germline V gene. This CDR3 region has 14 residues.

The V gene is TRBV9, the J gene TRBJ1-1; D is undetermined. There are 13 residues in the CDR3. CDR1 is SGDLS, CDR2 YYNGEE, per germline. V was pared by 0 bases and J by 8 bases, with 11 bases between. The CDR3 is CASSVGVGTEAFF. The CDR3 DNA sequence: TGTGCCAGCAGCGTAGGGGTGGGTACGGAAGCTTTCTTT.

There are a few counts of this clonotype. The chain is built from TRBV7-6 and TRBJ2-1; the D gene is possibly TRBD2 (6 bases). The ends were cut back, 7 bases at V and 3 bases at J, with 10 bases in the middle. The CDR3 loop spans 13 amino acids. CDR1 is SGHVS, CDR2 FNYEAQ, per germline. CDR3 sequence reads: CASIFGSYNEQFF. In nucleotides, the CDR3 is TGTGCCAGCATTTTCGGGAGCTACAATGAGCAGTTCTTC.

The J gene is TRBJ1-4, the V gene TRBV6-1, with TRBD1 as a possible D gene (6 bases). The CDR3 spans 16 residues. The V end lost 6 bases, the J end lost 0 bases, and 14 bases lay between the germline ends. The germline CDR1 and CDR2 sequences are MNHNS and SASEGT. The CDR3 loop reads CASRRTAYATNEKLFF. The CDR3 region has the DNA TGTGCCAGCAGACGGACAGCCTATGCAACTAATGAAAAACTGTTTTTT.

In its sample, this clonotype was seen a few times. The chain links TRBV20-1 to TRBJ1-1, with a possible D match to TRBD1 (5 bases). V gave up 3 bases and J gave up 1 base, with 12 bases separating them. CDR1 is DFQATT, CDR2 SNEGSKA, per germline (reference sequence). This CDR3 is built from 14 residues. The CDR3 region has the DNA TGCAGTGCTAGTTCGGGGGTTTCGAACACTGAAGCTTTCTTT. Its protein product is CSASSGVSNTEAFF.